The next 28 T cell receptor beta chains were all read from a single sample in a study of T-cell reconstitution after alpha-beta-depleted transplantation in children. Preparation of the TCRbeta library used unique molecular identifiers. TCRdb independently ran MiXCR on the PCR reads; one entry per CDR3 protein. The table has nearly 550,000 distinct CDR3 sequences, around 17% seen once. The source material was PBMCs from the stem cell graft donor, sampled from the stem cell graft. These receptors were obtained from a human donor who donated a stem cell graft to a child with acute lymphoblastic leukemia.

The genes are TRBV6-5 and TRBJ2-7; tentatively, D is TRBD1 (5 bases). Germline V gene lookup returns CDR1 MNHEY and CDR2 SVGAGI. Trimming cost V 4 bases and J 3 bases, with 10 bases left between them. The CDR3 spans 13 residues. The CDR3 spells CASSWGRNYEQYF. CDR3 nucleotide sequence: TGTGCCAGCAGTTGGGGCAGAAACTACGAGCAGTACTTC.

This clonotype has more than one count but fewer than ten. The chain recombines TRBV25-1 with TRBJ2-7; TRBD1 aligns across 7 bases. This CDR3 spans 16 amino acids. Germline V gene data show CDR1 as MGHDK and CDR2 as SYGVNS. The trim removed 1 base at V and 5 bases at J, leaving 11 bases unmatched. The CDR3 protein is CASSESQYRGVDEQYF. The CDR3 coding sequence is TGTGCCAGCAGTGAATCTCAATACAGGGGAGTTGACGAGCAGTACTTC.

This clonotype was found a few times. The rearrangement joins TRBV2 to TRBJ1-1; no clear D. Germline V gene data show CDR1 as SNHLY and CDR2 as FYNNEI. CDR3 length: 11 amino acids. V lost 6 bases to trimming and J lost 7 bases, with 9 bases between them. The DNA of the CDR3 is TGTGCCAGCAGGGGGATTATTGAAGCTTTCTTT. Amino acids: CASRGIIEAFF. The whole variable domain, remainder taken from reference TRBV2 and TRBJ1-1, is EPEVTQTPSHQVTQMGQEVILRCVPISNHLYFYWYRQILGQKVEFLVSFYNNEISEKSEIFDDQFSVERPDGSNFTLKIRSTKLEDSAMYFCASRGIIEAFFGQGTRLTVV.

This clonotype came up once. The J gene is TRBJ1-2, the V gene TRBV12-3 or TRBV12-4; weak D call: TRBD1 (5 bases). The CDR3 contains 14 residues. V was cut by 7 bases and J by 2 bases, with 14 bases left in between. CDR3 bases: TGTGCCAGCATCCGGGACGGGCTAAACTATGGCTACACCTTC. Protein: CASIRDGLNYGYTF.

This clonotype was picked up a small number of times. V and J are TRBV18 and TRBJ2-3, with D perhaps matching TRBD2 (5 bases). Germline-derived CDR1 and CDR2 are KGHSH and LQKENI. This CDR3 contains 15 residues. The ends were cut back, 4 bases at V and 1 base at J, with 12 bases in the middle. CDR3 DNA sequence: TGTGCCAGCTCACAAGGAGGACCACGCACAGATACGCAGTATTTT. Its protein product is CASSQGGPRTDTQYF.

The chain has TRBV6-1 and TRBJ2-7; no firm D call. CDR1 is MNHNS, CDR2 SASEGT, per germline. The CDR3 extends over 12 amino acids. The ends were cut back, 4 bases at V and 5 bases at J, with 9 bases in the middle. The chain's CDR3 is CASSAFGNEQYF. The CDR3 nucleotides read TGTGCCAGCAGTGCTTTTGGGAACGAGCAGTACTTC.

The gene calls are TRBV5-1 and TRBJ2-7, with 9 bases matching TRBD2. The CDR3 is 18 residues long. V dropped 1 base and J dropped 4; count of bases not matched to a gene: 15. Germline CDR1 reads SGHRS; CDR2 reads YFSETQ. CDR3 coding DNA: TGCGCCAGCAGCTTGCGTCGTAATGGCGGGAGGGATCTATACGAGCAGTACTTC. Amino acids: CASSLRRNGGRDLYEQYF.

The rearrangement links TRBV6-2 or TRBV6-3 to TRBJ2-1, with TRBD2 as a possible D gene (5 bases). CDR3 size: 12 residues. The V gene lost 6 bases and the J gene lost 9 bases, with 12 bases spanning the gap. Germline lookup yields CDR1 MNHEY and CDR2 SVGEGT. The DNA of the CDR3 is TGTGCCAGCAGCCACGGGGTTGGTGAGCAGTTCTTC. It is translated as CASSHGVGEQFF.

This chain uses TRBV20-1 with TRBJ2-3, with 11 bases aligning to TRBD2. V was pared by 4 bases and J by 3 bases, with 6 bases of the junction left unmatched. The CDR3 is made up of 15 amino acids. Germline values: CDR1 DFQATT, CDR2 SNEGSKA (reference sequence). CDR3 in amino acids: CSATETSGGTDTQYF. The CDR3 DNA reads TGCAGTGCTACCGAAACTAGCGGGGGAACAGATACGCAGTATTTT.

This clonotype has a count of ten or more. This chain connects TRBV20-1 to TRBJ2-7; unclear D gene. The CDR3 spans 12 residues. The V gene's germline CDR1 is DFQATT and CDR2 SNEGSKA (reference sequence). The V end was cut by 1 base, the J end by 0 bases, with 4 bases between. The CDR3 spells CSARGYSYEQYF. The CDR3 DNA reads TGCAGTGCTAGAGGATACTCCTACGAGCAGTACTTC.

This chain connects TRBV19 to TRBJ2-7; 8 bases fit TRBD2. Per the germline V gene, CDR1 is LNHDA and CDR2 is SQIVND (reference sequence). The CDR3 totals 15 residues. Trimming at V came to 5 bases and at J to 7 bases, leaving 13 bases not matched to a gene. CDR3: CASSATGGPSGEQYF. The CDR3 DNA sequence: TGTGCCAGTAGTGCTACGGGAGGGCCGAGTGGTGAGCAGTACTTC.

In this sample, this clonotype turned up a few times. This sequence joins TRBV4-1 and TRBJ1-1; D might be TRBD1 (5 bases). The CDR3 extends over 14 amino acids. Germline values: CDR1 MGHRA, CDR2 YSYEKL. Trimming stripped 6 bases from V and 1 base from J, with 12 bases between. In DNA form, the CDR3 reads TGCGCCAGCAGTTTTTTCGGACAGAACACTGAAGCTTTCTTT. This encodes CASSFFGQNTEAFF.

The chain employs TRBV27 and TRBJ2-1; 7 bases fit TRBD1. Trimming at V came to 0 bases and at J to 7 bases, leaving 3 bases not matched to a gene. The length of the CDR3 is 14 residues. Germline V gene lookup returns CDR1 MNHEY and CDR2 SMNVEV (reference sequence). CDR3 sequence reads: CASSLSKTGNEQFF. The CDR3 DNA reads TGTGCCAGCAGTTTATCTAAGACAGGGAATGAGCAGTTCTTC.

This chain links TRBV29-1 with TRBJ1-1; 8 nucleotides line up with TRBD1. The CDR3 extends over 13 amino acids. The ends lost 3 bases at V and 4 bases at J; junction bases unmatched: 4. Germline-derived CDR1 and CDR2 are SQVTM and ANQGSEA. Here the CDR3 reads CSVDDRGATEAFF. CDR3 coding DNA: TGCAGCGTTGACGACAGGGGAGCCACTGAAGCTTTCTTT.

The chain couples TRBV12-3 or TRBV12-4 to TRBJ1-4, with unresolved D. V dropped 6 bases and J dropped 5 bases, with 13 bases sitting between them. The CDR3 length is 14 residues. The CDR3 nucleotides read TGTGCCAGCAGCCCGGGCTCAGGAAATGAAAAACTGTTTTTT. This sequence encodes CASSPGSGNEKLFF.

The J gene is TRBJ1-1, the V gene TRBV29-1; D is unclear. This CDR3 is built from 11 residues. Trimming removed 6 bases from V and 10 bases from J, with 15 bases in between. Looked up from germline, CDR1 is SQVTM and CDR2 is ANQGSEA. CDR3 coding DNA: TGCAGCGTGAGAGACACCGAGGGAGCTTTCTTT. Encoded protein: CSVRDTEGAFF.

This clonotype was seen a few times. The V gene is TRBV20-1, the J gene TRBJ1-2, with a possible D match to TRBD1 (6 bases). CDR3 length: 13 amino acids. Germline lookup yields CDR1 DFQATT and CDR2 SNEGSKA (reference sequence). V was cut by 5 bases and J by 6 bases, with 16 bases left in between. CDR3 protein: CSASVTGRNGYTF. CDR3 in DNA: TGCAGTGCTTCCGTTACAGGGAGGAATGGCTACACCTTC.

The V gene is TRBV12-3 or TRBV12-4, the J gene TRBJ2-2; D not certain. The CDR3 runs 13 residues. V gave up 2 bases and J gave up 6 bases, with 7 bases separating them. The CDR3 DNA reads as TGTGCCAGCAGTTTAAATCTCCCCGGGGAGCTGTTTTTT. It encodes CASSLNLPGELFF.

The chain recombines TRBV2 with TRBJ2-3; 8 positions agree with TRBD1. J lost 3 bases, V lost 8 bases, and 7 bases had no gene match. Germline CDR1 SNHLY, CDR2 FYNNEI. CDR3 length: 14 residues. CDR3 sequence (DNA): TGTGCCAGCTGCCTCCAGGGGGCAACAGATACGCAGTATTTT. Translated, it gives CASCLQGATDTQYF.

In its sample, this clonotype was seen a few times. V usage is TRBV9 and J usage is TRBJ2-3, with D uncertain. Per the germline V gene, CDR1 is SGDLS and CDR2 is YYNGEE. CDR3 size: 16 residues. Trimming pared 3 bases from V and 4 bases from J, leaving 18 bases between. CDR3 region: CASSGPPVGGADTQYF. In nucleotides, the CDR3 is TGTGCCAGCAGCGGGCCGCCGGTGGGTGGGGCAGATACGCAGTATTTT.

This chain connects TRBV14 to TRBJ2-1, with 9 bases fitting TRBD2. V trimming: 4 bases; J trimming: 5 bases; junction bases outside the gene matches: 9. The CDR3 totals 16 residues. The germline gives CDR1 SGHDN, CDR2 FVKESK. The CDR3 DNA follows: TGTGCCAGCAGCCCGGGCTTGCGGGAGGGCAACAATGAGCAGTTCTTC. It is translated as CASSPGLREGNNEQFF. Full variable domain (missing parts from reference TRBV14 and TRBJ2-1): EAGVTQFPSHSVIEKGQTVTLRCDPISGHDNLYWYRRVMGKEIKFLLHFVKESKQDESGMPNNRFLAERTGGTYSTLKVQPAELEDSGVYFCASSPGLREGNNEQFFGPGTRLTVL.

The rearrangement joins TRBV15 to TRBJ2-3; 9 nucleotides align to TRBD1. This CDR3 has 15 amino acids. The germline gives CDR1 LNHNV, CDR2 YYDKDF (reference sequence). The junction had 9 bases not matched to a gene; V was cut back by 1 base and J by 10 bases. The CDR3 sequence: CATSRAGQGSFAQYF. The CDR3 bases are TGTGCCACCAGCAGAGCGGGACAGGGATCGTTTGCGCAGTATTTT.

The genes are TRBV4-1 and TRBJ2-7; 10 bases map to TRBD2. V was clipped by 0 bases and J by 9 bases; unmatched bases: 8. CDR3 length: 15 residues. Germline V gene sequence: CDR1 MGHRA, CDR2 YSYEKL. The CDR3 DNA is TGCGCCAGCAGCCAAGAAGAGAAGCGGGAGGGTTGGCAGTACTTC. It yields the protein CASSQEEKREGWQYF.

The chain couples TRBV13 to TRBJ1-1; D ambiguous. The ends were cut back, 5 bases at V and 3 bases at J, with 10 bases in the middle. The CDR3 is made up of 13 amino acids. The V gene's germline CDR1 is PRHDT and CDR2 FYEKMQ (reference sequence). CDR3 nucleotides: TGTGCCAGCAGCATCCGACGGGACACTGAAGCTTTCTTT. Amino acids: CASSIRRDTEAFF.

This clonotype was seen more than once but under ten times. The gene calls are TRBV12-3 or TRBV12-4 and TRBJ2-7; 9 bases are shared with TRBD1. Trimming removed 5 bases from V and 5 bases from J; junction bases left unmatched: 7. There are 14 residues in the CDR3. The DNA of the CDR3 is TGTGCCAGCAGTCCGGGACAGGGTCCCAACGAGCAGTACTTC. It encodes CASSPGQGPNEQYF.

There are a few counts of this clonotype. This chain links TRBV12-3 or TRBV12-4 with TRBJ1-1; D perhaps matches TRBD1 (6 bases). The CDR3 consists of 14 residues. V shed 10 bases and J shed 1 base, with 16 bases lying between them. The CDR3 DNA follows: TGTGCCATCCCATGGGGGCGAGCGAACACTGAAGCTTTCTTT. Its protein product is CAIPWGRANTEAFF.

This clonotype was found a few times. This chain connects TRBV6-5 to TRBJ2-3; no clear D. V shed 5 bases and J shed 0 bases, with 6 bases lying between them. The CDR3 runs 13 residues. Germline V gives CDR1 MNHEY, CDR2 SVGAGI. CDR3 DNA: TGTGCCAGCAGTCACAGTAGCACAGATACGCAGTATTTT. Its protein is CASSHSSTDTQYF.

The genes are TRBV20-1 and TRBJ1-5; 9 nucleotides agree with TRBD1. V lost 1 base and J lost 4; bases outside the gene matches: 2. The CDR3 runs to 14 residues. Germline values: CDR1 DFQATT, CDR2 SNEGSKA (reference sequence). CDR3: CSARATGGNQPQHF. CDR3 nucleotides: TGCAGTGCTAGAGCGACAGGGGGAAATCAGCCCCAGCATTTT.